Listed below are T cell receptor beta chains from one sample, sequenced in a study of identical twins. TCRdb reanalysed the 5' RACE reads using MiXCR and keeps one entry per CDR3 protein. The sample has approximately 1.8 million distinct CDR3 sequences; about 30% are singletons. Specimen: cord blood. The receptor set was obtained from a newborn girl in good health. The CDR3 runs from the conserved cysteine through the conserved F or W. D genes are given only for firm matches. Where a row states a size, it is once, few, many or the class of an expanded clone; other rows omit it.

clone_size j_call d_call v_call cdr3_nt cdr3_aa
. TRBJ2-5 . TRBV5-1 TGCGCCAGCAGCTTAGTAGCTCACTTTAGGGGAGAGACCCAGTACTTC CASSLVAHFRGETQYF
many TRBJ2-1 TRBD2 TRBV28 TGTGCCAGCAGTTTTTCCCCCGCAATGGCGGGAGGTACCTACAATGAGCAGTTCTTC CASSFSPAMAGGTYNEQFF
few TRBJ2-1 . TRBV2 TGTGCCAGCAGTCAACTCGGGACGCGCTACAATGAGCAGTTCTTC CASSQLGTRYNEQFF
few TRBJ1-2 TRBD1 TRBV4-2 TGTGCCAGCAGCCAAGAGCTACGGGACAGACTCTATGGCTACACCTTC CASSQELRDRLYGYTF
once TRBJ2-5 TRBD2 TRBV29-1 TGCAGCGTTAATCTGCGACTAGCGGCCAACAATGAGCAGTACTTC CSVNLRLAANNEQYF
many TRBJ2-5 . TRBV7-2 TGTGCCAGCAGCTTAGATTTTGCGATTCAAGAGACCCAGTACTTC CASSLDFAIQETQYF
. TRBJ2-1 . TRBV5-1 TGCGCCAGCAGCTTGAACGTCTACAATGAGCAGTTCTTC CASSLNVYNEQFF
few TRBJ2-1 . TRBV29-1 TGCAGCGCCCAAGGGTACAACAATGAGCAGTTCTTC CSAQGYNNEQFF
. TRBJ2-1 TRBD2 TRBV4-1 TGCGCCAGCAGCCAACTAGCGGGTAATTATTCTGAGCAGTTCTTC CASSQLAGNYSEQFF
many TRBJ2-7 . TRBV29-1 TGCAGCGTTGATAGGGACTACGAGCAGTACTTC CSVDRDYEQYF
. TRBJ1-2 . TRBV10-3 TGTGCCATCAGCGCGGACACCTTGGGGGGCTACACCTTC CAISADTLGGYTF
few TRBJ2-7 TRBD2 TRBV12-5 TGTGCTAGTGGTTTAGCGGGGCTTTCCTACGAGCAGTACTTC CASGLAGLSYEQYF
. TRBJ2-7 TRBD2 TRBV6-5 TGTGCCAGCAGTTACCTAGCGGGGTCCTACGAGCAGTACTTC CASSYLAGSYEQYF
. TRBJ1-5 TRBD1 TRBV19 TGTGCCAGTAGTATGGGGACAGGCGGGAATATCATAATAGGCAATCAGCCCCAGCATTTT CASSMGTGGNIIIGNQPQHF
. TRBJ2-7 . TRBV5-1 TGCGCCAGCAGCTTGGACTTTCTTGCCTACGAGCAGTACTTC CASSLDFLAYEQYF
. TRBJ1-2 . TRBV7-2 TGTGCCAGCAGCTTAGAGTGGAGCGGCTACACCTTC CASSLEWSGYTF